The clone carrying this T cell receptor beta chain was seen only a few times. Its antigen remains unidentified. This sample was taken from a study of CD8 T cells in ankylosing spondylitis. TCRdb independently ran MiXCR on the 5' RACE reads; one entry per CDR3 protein. The sample consists of about 300,000 distinct CDR3 sequences, more than 20% of them appearing once. Overall study findings and caveats: Ankylosing spondylitis blood seemed to carry a telltale TCR beta motif made of eight highly homologous variants. Significant enrichment of disease-linked clones was reported in matched ankylosing spondylitis synovial fluid.

The germline V and J ends were trimmed by 5 bases and 3 bases, with 7 bases remaining between them. Germline V gene lookup returns CDR1 SEHNR and CDR2 FQNEAQ (reference sequence). The CDR3 is 13 amino acids. The specimen sequenced was blood, either unsorted or a sorted T cell fraction (not recorded which). This TCR came from a female donor with ankylosing spondylitis or in good health (not recorded which). The chain combines TRBV7-9 with TRBJ2-2, with D uncertain. The CDR3 DNA is TGTGCCAGCAGCCCCTGGGACACCGGGGAGCTGTTTTTT. Its protein product is CASSPWDTGELFF.